A single sample is the source of the 21 T cell receptor beta chains below, sequenced in a study of blood T cell repertoires in COVID-19. The assay was immunoSEQ multiplex PCR, and TCRdb's table has in-frame clones only and misses some. The data contain 56,000 or so clones, approximately 92% of them singletons. The sequenced sample consisted of peripheral blood. The receptor set was obtained from a woman aged 60-75 years with COVID-19, enrolled during active disease.

This clone was observed a handful of times. The chain links TRBV18 to TRBJ1-1; the D gene is possibly TRBD1 (6 bases). The germline gives CDR1 KGHSH, CDR2 LQKENI. The CDR3 contains 16 residues. Deletions cut 6 bases from V and 1 base from J, with 18 bases between. This chain's CDR3 is CASSWTVLSSNTEAFF. The CDR3, as DNA: TGTGCCAGCTCGTGGACAGTCCTTTCCTCGAACACTGAAGCTTTCTTT.

As for this clone: Other DNA sequences in this sample translate to the same CDR3. The V and J genes are TRBV18 and TRBJ2-5; 12 positions agree with TRBD2. V shed 3 bases, J shed 4 bases, and the junction held 3 bases outside the gene matches. The CDR3 is 15 amino acids. CDR1 is KGHSH and CDR2 is LQKENI in the germline V gene. CDR3 in DNA: TGTGCCAGCTCACCCCAGGGACTAGCGGGAGAGACCCAGTACTTC. The encoded protein is CASSPQGLAGETQYF.

The chain combines TRBV19 with TRBJ2-1, with 9 nucleotides matching TRBD2. V was pared by 1 base and J by 4 bases, with 11 bases of the junction left unmatched. The CDR3 runs to 18 residues. Germline CDR1 and CDR2: LNHDA and SQIVND (reference sequence). CDR3 DNA: TGTGCCAGTAGTATAGTTAGCGGGGGACTTTCACTTTACAATGAGCAGTTCTTC. Its protein is CASSIVSGGLSLYNEQFF.

The chain joins TRBV7-2 to TRBJ2-7; no firm D call. The CDR3 covers 14 residues. Looked up from germline, CDR1 is SGHTA and CDR2 is FQGNSA. The V end was cut by 4 bases, the J end by 5 bases, with 15 bases between. The CDR3 loop is CASSYEGERNEQYF. The CDR3, as DNA: TGTGCCAGCAGCTATGAAGGAGAGAGGAACGAGCAGTACTTC.

The chain is built from TRBV11-2 and TRBJ2-3, with a weak D call TRBD2 (6 bases). Germline lookup yields CDR1 SGHAT and CDR2 FQNNGV. This CDR3 spans 16 amino acids. Trimming took 3 bases from V and 2 from J, leaving 15 bases between them. The CDR3 sequence: CASSFVERVFTDTQYF. Here the CDR3 DNA reads TGTGCCAGCAGCTTCGTGGAGCGGGTCTTCACAGATACGCAGTATTTT.

This clone was picked up one time. V and J are TRBV6-5 and TRBJ1-5; no definite D call. The germline V gene encodes CDR1 MNHEY and CDR2 SVGAGI. Trimming cost V 7 bases and J 6 bases, with 13 bases left between them. The CDR3 is made up of 13 amino acids. The CDR3 region has the DNA TGTGCCAGCAAACTGGCGGAGGGTCAGCCCCAGCATTTT. As protein: CASKLAEGQPQHF.

V gene TRBV19 combines with J gene TRBJ1-1; possibly TRBD1 for D (6 bases). Trimming cost V 5 bases and J 3 bases, with 22 bases left between them. CDR3 size: 17 residues. CDR1 is LNHDA, CDR2 SQIVND, per germline (reference sequence). Written as DNA, the CDR3 is TGTGCCAGTAGTGACCCCACAGGGTCTAGAGGATACACTGAAGCTTTCTTT. Residues: CASSDPTGSRGYTEAFF. Full variable domain (rest looked up from reference TRBV19 and TRBJ1-1): DGGITQSPKYLFRKEGQNVTLSCEQNLNHDAMYWYRQDPGQGLRLIYYSQIVNDFQKGDIAEGYSVSREKKESFPLTVTSAQKNPTAFYLCASSDPTGSRGYTEAFFGQGTRLTVV.

Here the CDR3 reads CASGTGQFSYEQYF. In DNA, the CDR3 is TGTGCCAGCGGAACGGGACAGTTCTCCTACGAGCAGTACTTC. The rearrangement joins TRBV11-2 to TRBJ2-7, with 7 bases fitting TRBD1. V was clipped by 8 bases and J by 0 bases; unmatched bases: 7. The CDR3 has 14 residues. Germline V CDR1 and CDR2: SGHAT, FQNNGV.

The V gene is TRBV12-2, the J gene TRBJ2-3; TRBD2 was called by the table and not checked on the DNA. TRBV12-2 is annotated as a pseudogene. This CDR3 has 17 residues. Here the CDR3 DNA reads TGTGCAAGTCGCTTACCACTAGCGGGAGCGGGCACAGATACGCAGTATTTT. The encoded protein is CASRLPLAGAGTDTQYF.

The chain combines TRBV19 with TRBJ2-1; 11 nucleotides agree with TRBD2. Trimming removed 2 bases from V and 7 bases from J; junction bases left unmatched: 7. This CDR3 region has 16 residues. Per the germline V gene, CDR1 is LNHDA and CDR2 is SQIVND (reference sequence). The CDR3 DNA sequence: TGTGCCAGTAGTATATACCCTAGCGGGGGGCCTAATGAGCAGTTCTTC. Its protein is CASSIYPSGGPNEQFF.

The chain has TRBV5-4 and TRBJ2-3; 10 nucleotides agree with TRBD2. CDR3 size: 16 residues. Trimming removed 6 bases from V and 3 bases from J; junction bases left unmatched: 10. Germline V gene sequence: CDR1 SGHNT, CDR2 YYREEE (reference sequence). CDR3 bases: TGTGCCAGCACCCCAAGTCGGGGACTAGCGACAGATACGCAGTATTTT. It translates to CASTPSRGLATDTQYF. Combining the CDR3 with reference TRBV5-4 and TRBJ2-3 gives the whole variable domain ETGVTQSPTHLIKTRGQQVTLRCSSQSGHNTVSWYQQALGQGPQFIFQYYREEENGRGNFPPRFSGLQFPNYSSELNVNALELDDSALYLCASTPSRGLATDTQYFGPGTRLTVL.

The rearrangement links TRBV3-1 (or the pseudogene TRBV3-2) to TRBJ2-1; D possibly corresponds to TRBD2 (6 bases). CDR1 LGHDT and CDR2 YNNKEL come from the germline V gene (reference sequence). Trimming took 4 bases from V and 6 from J, leaving 16 bases between them. CDR3 length: 15 residues. CDR3 nucleotides: TGTGCCAGCAGCCTTACGGGGGTTTTTCTCAATGAGCAGTTCTTC. Its translation: CASSLTGVFLNEQFF.

The chain has TRBV6-2 or TRBV6-3 and TRBJ2-1; 9 bases map to TRBD2. With V trimmed by 5 bases and J by 2 bases, 10 bases remained unmatched. This CDR3 contains 17 residues. CDR1 is MNHEY and CDR2 is SVGEGT in the germline V gene. CDR3 in DNA: TGTGCCAGCAGTCTCCAGTGGCGGGGGGGCACCTACAATGAGCAGTTCTTC. Translation: CASSLQWRGGTYNEQFF.

The rearrangement links TRBV19 to TRBJ1-2, with D hard to call. The V end was cut by 4 bases, the J end by 0 bases, with 15 bases between. Germline V gene sequence: CDR1 LNHDA, CDR2 SQIVND (reference sequence). The CDR3 sequence is 16 residues long. CDR3 in amino acids: CASSTGSDGANYGYTF. In nucleotides, the CDR3 is TGTGCCAGTAGTACCGGGTCCGACGGGGCTAACTATGGCTACACCTTC. The whole variable domain, filled in from reference TRBV19 and TRBJ1-2, reads DGGITQSPKYLFRKEGQNVTLSCEQNLNHDAMYWYRQDPGQGLRLIYYSQIVNDFQKGDIAEGYSVSREKKESFPLTVTSAQKNPTAFYLCASSTGSDGANYGYTFGSGTRLTVV.

This chain links TRBV3-1 (or the pseudogene TRBV3-2) with TRBJ2-3; TRBD2 aligns across 10 bases. Germline CDR1 LGHDT, CDR2 YNNKEL (reference sequence). The CDR3 sequence is 15 residues long. J gave up 3 bases and V 1 base, and 1 base lay outside the gene matches. Written as DNA, the CDR3 is TGTGCCAGCAGCCAAGGTAGCGGGAGGACAGATACGCAGTATTTT. This translates into CASSQGSGRTDTQYF.

The gene calls are TRBV19 and TRBJ1-1; 9 positions match TRBD1. The CDR3 runs 16 residues. The V gene end was trimmed by 3 bases and the J gene end by 0 bases; junction bases not matched to a gene: 5. Germline V CDR1 and CDR2: LNHDA, SQIVND (reference sequence). This chain's CDR3 is CASSIWTGVMNTEAFF. The CDR3 coding sequence is TGTGCCAGTAGTATCTGGACAGGGGTAATGAACACTGAAGCTTTCTTT.

V is TRBV18 and J is TRBJ2-5; 14 nucleotides match TRBD2. This CDR3 has 18 amino acids. Germline CDR1 reads KGHSH; CDR2 reads LQKENI. Unmatched junction bases numbered 7, after V lost 2 bases and J lost 2 bases. The CDR3 nucleotides read TGTGCCAGCTCACCAAGAGGACTAGCGGGGGGCTCACAAGAGACCCAGTACTTC. Its translation is CASSPRGLAGGSQETQYF.

The chain couples TRBV7-9 to TRBJ2-6; TRBD2 matches 11 bases. Per the germline V gene, CDR1 is SEHNR and CDR2 is FQNEAQ (reference sequence). The CDR3 sequence is 17 residues long. V shed 3 bases, J shed 0 bases, and the junction held 1 base outside the gene matches. The CDR3 DNA is TGTGCCAGCAGCTTCACTAGCGGGGGCTCTGGGGCCAACGTCCTGACTTTC. Its translation: CASSFTSGGSGANVLTF.

The genes are TRBV5-1 and TRBJ1-6; 8 nucleotides line up with TRBD1. V lost 4 bases to trimming and J lost 3 bases; unmatched junction nucleotides: 6. In germline, CDR1 is SGHRS, CDR2 YFSETQ. The CDR3 has 16 amino acids. The CDR3 here is CASSPGTGVYNSPLHF. CDR3 coding DNA: TGCGCCAGCAGCCCAGGGACAGGAGTCTATAATTCACCCCTCCACTTT.

This clone has only a few counts. CDR3 sequence (DNA): TGTGCCAGCAGGTCCCTTAGAGCCTCAAGCTCTGGGGCCAACGTCCTGACTTTC. This codes for CASRSLRASSSGANVLTF. The chain is built from TRBV28 and TRBJ2-6; D is unresolved. V lost 6 bases and J lost 0, with 18 bases in between. CDR3 length: 18 residues. From germline, CDR1 is MDHEN and CDR2 SYDVKM.

This chain uses TRBV14 with TRBJ2-1, with D perhaps matching TRBD1 (6 bases). The CDR3 is 18 amino acids. The V gene's germline CDR1 is SGHDN and CDR2 FVKESK. V lost 0 bases, J lost 0 bases, and 15 bases lay in between. The CDR3 protein is CASSQDWTVPSSYNEQFF. In nucleotides, the CDR3 is TGTGCCAGCAGCCAAGATTGGACAGTCCCTAGCTCCTACAATGAGCAGTTCTTC.